A selection of T cell receptor beta chains follows, all from one sample in a study of lymphopenia after photon versus proton radiotherapy. TCRdb's table, derived via immunoSEQ multiplex PCR, lists solely in-frame clones and lacks some. The repertoire holds 160,000 or so clones, with more than 85% as singletons. The sequences come from peripheral blood, collected from a patient treated with photon-based radiotherapy. Receptors were obtained from a man aged 45-60 years with gastric cancer. Each CDR3 is given with its conserved first and last residue. The D gene is left open where the match is weak. Not every row has a clone size; where given, it reads once, few, many or a size class.

J gene | clone size | V gene | D gene | CDR3 protein | CDR3 DNA
TRBJ2-5 | . | TRBV30 | . | CAWDPKGGETQYF | TGTGCCTGGGACCCTAAGGGGGGAGAGACCCAGTACTTC
TRBJ2-5 | . | TRBV7-2 | TRBD2 | CASSPGLAVQETQYF | TGTGCCAGCAGCCCAGGACTAGCGGTTCAAGAGACCCAGTACTTC
TRBJ2-7 | . | TRBV5-1 | TRBD2 | CASSPVTSGVREQYF | TGCGCCAGCAGCCCGGTGACTAGCGGGGTCCGAGAGCAGTACTTC
TRBJ2-5 | . | TRBV5-4 | . | CASTDDRQETQYF | TGTGCCAGCACCGATGACAGACAAGAGACCCAGTACTTC
TRBJ2-7 | . | TRBV19 | TRBD1 | CASSITSRQGAYEQYF | TGTGCCAGTAGTATCACCTCTAGGCAGGGGGCTTACGAGCAGTACTTC
TRBJ1-2 | . | TRBV19 | . | CASSTHKAGYGYTF | TGTGCCAGTAGTACCCACAAGGCCGGCTATGGCTACACCTTC
TRBJ2-7 | once | TRBV7-9 | . | CASSSRGHLIYEQYF | TGTGCCAGCAGCTCTCGGGGACACCTAATCTACGAGCAGTACTTC
TRBJ2-3 | . | TRBV6-5 | TRBD2 | CASSYPGLDAQYF | TGTGCCAGCAGTTACCCCGGACTAGACGCGCAGTATTTT
TRBJ2-1 | . | TRBV4-1 | TRBD2 | CASSQSTGTSSNEQFF | TGCGCCAGCAGCCAGTCCACCGGGACTAGTAGCAATGAGCAGTTCTTC
TRBJ2-3 | . | TRBV28 | . | CASSPRAISTDTQYF | TGTGCCAGCAGCCCAAGGGCGATTAGCACAGATACGCAGTATTTT
TRBJ2-7 | once | TRBV18 | TRBD1 | CASSPGQGPYEQYF | TGTGCCAGCTCACCTGGACAGGGTCCGTACGAGCAGTACTTC
TRBJ2-5 | . | TRBV6-1 | . | CASSDRTETQYF | TGTGCCAGCAGTGATCGCACGGAGACCCAGTACTTC
TRBJ2-3 | . | TRBV18 | TRBD2 | CASSPRQTSGRLTDTQYF | TGTGCCAGCTCACCACGCCAGACTAGCGGGAGACTCACAGATACGCAGTATTTT
TRBJ2-1 | . | TRBV7-2 | TRBD2 | CASSLGLAGSYVGNEQFF | TGTGCCAGCAGCCTGGGACTAGCGGGAAGTTATGTCGGCAATGAGCAGTTCTTC
TRBJ2-2 | . | TRBV7-2 | . | CASSPSRELFF | TGTGCCAGCAGTCCGTCCAGGGAGCTGTTTTTT
TRBJ2-3 | . | TRBV10-2 | TRBD1 | CATGTGESADTQYF | TGCGCCACCGGGACAGGGGAATCGGCAGATACGCAGTATTTT
TRBJ2-3 | . | TRBV25-1 | . | CASSGVGGGVWDTQYF | TGTGCCAGCAGTGGCGTAGGAGGGGGCGTGTGGGATACGCAGTATTTT